These T cell receptor beta chains were read from a single sample in a study of vaccination and CD4 T cells after COVID-19. Their recognized antigens are unknown. TCRdb ran MiXCR on the PCR reads and lists one entry per CDR3 protein. This sample carries 15,000 or so distinct CDR3 sequences, approximately 40% of them seen once, and the ten largest clones take 20% to 25%. Source material: cultured CD4+ T cells from blood. The receptors were sampled from a human donor with COVID-19. Both conserved end residues are part of each CDR3. D genes are given only for firm matches. Not all rows give a size; the values are once, few, many and, for expanded clones, a class.

v_call	d_call	clone_size	j_call	cdr3_aa	cdr3_nt
TRBV6-1	TRBD1	few	TRBJ1-5	CASSDGQGAQPQHF	TGTGCCAGCAGTGACGGACAGGGGGCTCAGCCCCAGCATTTT
TRBV6-2/TRBV6-3	NA	few	TRBJ1-2	CASKATNYGYTF	TGTGCCAGCAAGGCCACTAACTATGGCTACACCTTC
TRBV5-1	NA	NA	TRBJ2-2	CASSFMSTGELFF	TGCGCCAGCAGCTTTATGAGCACCGGGGAGCTGTTTTTT
TRBV19	NA	NA	TRBJ1-1	CASSIYASGGSEAFF	TGTGCCAGTAGTATTTACGCATCGGGGGGCTCTGAAGCTTTCTTT
TRBV5-6	NA	NA	TRBJ2-2	CASSEEPRGLWRFSNTGELFF	TGTGCCAGCAGCGAAGAACCCCGGGGCCTATGGCGTTTCTCGAACACCGGGGAGCTGTTTTTT
TRBV9	TRBD2	NA	TRBJ2-3	CASSVGTSGTSTDTQYF	TGTGCCAGCAGCGTAGGGACTAGCGGTACTAGCACAGATACGCAGTATTTT
TRBV19	NA	once	TRBJ1-1	CASSRGAGPEAFF	TGTGCCAGTAGTAGGGGGGCCGGCCCTGAAGCTTTCTTT
TRBV20-1	NA	NA	TRBJ1-2	CSAPKNLQGDGYTF	TGCAGTGCCCCGAAAAACCTCCAGGGTGATGGCTACACCTTC
TRBV6-2/TRBV6-3	TRBD1	NA	TRBJ2-7	CASRGTGQGYEQYF	TGTGCCAGCAGGGGGACAGGGCAGGGCTACGAGCAGTACTTC
TRBV5-1	TRBD1	NA	TRBJ1-6	CASSPGQGSYNSPLHF	TGCGCCAGCAGCCCCGGACAGGGCTCCTATAATTCACCCCTCCACTTT
TRBV7-6	TRBD2	NA	TRBJ2-5	CASSLGSGGHQETQYF	TGTGCCAGCAGCTTGGGTAGCGGGGGCCACCAAGAGACCCAGTACTTC
TRBV27	TRBD2	few	TRBJ2-1	CASSLWTSGGAKNEQFF	TGTGCCAGCAGTTTATGGACTAGCGGGGGGGCCAAAAATGAGCAGTTCTTC
TRBV7-9	NA	NA	TRBJ1-2	CASSSRHRYGYTF	TGTGCCAGCAGCTCTCGACACCGCTATGGCTACACCTTC
TRBV11-2	NA	NA	TRBJ2-3	CASSSTIQGGISTDTQYF	TGTGCCAGCAGCTCAACAATACAGGGGGGGATTAGCACAGATACGCAGTATTTT
TRBV5-1	NA	NA	TRBJ1-1	CASSLGNTVTVTEAFF	TGCGCCAGCAGCTTGGGTAATACGGTGACAGTCACTGAAGCTTTCTTT
TRBV6-1	TRBD1	NA	TRBJ2-7	CASSPTGNYEQYF	TGTGCCAGCAGCCCGACAGGGAACTACGAGCAGTACTTC
TRBV15	TRBD2	NA	TRBJ2-7	CATSREQRGGAEQYF	TGTGCCACCAGCAGAGAACAGCGGGGGGGCGCCGAGCAGTACTTC
TRBV10-3	TRBD1	NA	TRBJ2-1	CAITPGQSYNEQFF	TGTGCCATCACCCCGGGACAGTCCTACAATGAGCAGTTCTTC
TRBV24-1	NA	NA	TRBJ2-1	CATRGGRNEQFF	TGTGCCACCAGAGGGGGTCGCAATGAGCAGTTCTTC
TRBV7-2	NA	NA	TRBJ1-1	CASSRSTRGTEAFF	TGTGCCAGCAGCCGTTCGACCCGGGGAACTGAAGCTTTCTTT
TRBV12-3/TRBV12-4	TRBD2	few	TRBJ2-7	CASRAGTSGGLTYEQYF	TGTGCCAGCAGGGCCGGGACTAGCGGGGGCCTCACCTACGAGCAGTACTTC
TRBV7-9	TRBD2	NA	TRBJ2-3	CASSYGTSGGSDTQYF	TGTGCCAGCAGTTATGGGACTAGCGGGGGGTCAGATACGCAGTATTTT
TRBV11-1	TRBD1	NA	TRBJ2-1	CASSFGPGQGSSREQFF	TGTGCCAGCAGCTTTGGGCCGGGACAGGGTTCTTCTCGGGAGCAGTTCTTC
TRBV5-5	TRBD1	NA	TRBJ1-1	CASSRTDRSTEAFF	TGTGCCAGCAGCCGTACGGACAGGAGCACTGAAGCTTTCTTT
TRBV30	TRBD1	NA	TRBJ1-3	CAWSQGGYGNTIYF	TGTGCCTGGAGTCAGGGGGGTTATGGAAACACCATATATTTT
TRBV4-2	NA	NA	TRBJ2-3	CASSQLMGSLADTQYF	TGTGCCAGCAGCCAGCTCATGGGGTCGCTCGCAGATACGCAGTATTTT
TRBV20-1	NA	NA	TRBJ2-3	CSAFRTESDTQYF	TGCAGTGCCTTCCGGACAGAGTCAGATACGCAGTATTTT
TRBV27	TRBD1	NA	TRBJ2-7	CASSFGQGIGYEQYF	TGTGCCAGCAGTTTCGGACAGGGGATTGGGTACGAGCAGTACTTC
TRBV20-1	TRBD2	NA	TRBJ2-7	CSARGGGRNEQYF	TGCAGTGCTAGGGGCGGGGGAAGGAACGAGCAGTACTTC
TRBV7-3	TRBD2	NA	TRBJ2-2	CASSFLAGAAGELFF	TGTGCCAGCAGCTTTCTAGCGGGGGCTGCCGGGGAGCTGTTTTTT
TRBV2	NA	NA	TRBJ1-3	CASTQKGGNTIYF	TGTGCCAGCACTCAAAAGGGGGGAAACACCATATATTTT
TRBV15	TRBD1	few	TRBJ1-1	CATSRTGGRGTEAFF	TGTGCCACCAGCAGGACAGGGGGCCGGGGGACTGAAGCTTTCTTT
TRBV7-9	TRBD1	NA	TRBJ2-7	CASSLVGTGSEQYF	TGTGCCAGCAGCTTGGTTGGGACAGGGAGCGAGCAGTACTTC
TRBV10-3	TRBD2	NA	TRBJ2-1	CAISETGGGADEQFF	TGTGCCATCAGTGAAACGGGCGGGGGGGCCGATGAGCAGTTCTTC
TRBV25-1	NA	few	TRBJ2-7	CASSELGVHEQYF	TGTGCCAGCAGTGAATTGGGGGTCCACGAGCAGTACTTC
TRBV6-7	TRBD1	few	TRBJ1-3	CASLDRTSSGNTIYF	TGTGCCAGCCTGGACAGGACGAGCTCTGGAAACACCATATATTTT
TRBV5-1	NA	NA	TRBJ1-2	CASSLDPEAYGHTF	TGCGCCAGCAGCTTGGACCCGGAAGCCTATGGCCACACCTTC
TRBV12-3/TRBV12-4	NA	once	TRBJ1-2	CASSFSGVDGYTF	TGTGCCAGCAGTTTCTCGGGGGTAGACGGCTACACCTTC
TRBV5-1	TRBD1	NA	TRBJ2-2	CASSRDSARGELFF	TGCGCCAGCAGCCGGGACAGTGCCAGAGGGGAGCTGTTTTTT
TRBV28	NA	NA	TRBJ2-7	CASRATQEQYF	TGTGCCAGCAGAGCCACACAAGAGCAGTACTTC
TRBV5-1	NA	NA	TRBJ2-2	CASSLMTGNTGELFF	TGCGCCAGCAGCTTGATGACAGGGAACACCGGGGAGCTGTTTTTT
TRBV7-2	NA	NA	TRBJ1-2	CASGLGGSLTSYGYTF	TGTGCCAGCGGCTTAGGGGGAAGTCTAACTAGCTATGGCTACACCTTC
TRBV10-3	TRBD1	few	TRBJ2-3	CAVKKGQATDTQYF	TGTGCCGTAAAAAAGGGACAGGCCACAGATACGCAGTATTTT
TRBV20-1	NA	NA	TRBJ1-1	CSAREGYDTEAFF	TGCAGTGCTAGAGAGGGGTATGACACTGAAGCTTTCTTT
TRBV7-7	NA	NA	TRBJ1-3	CASSGGSSSGNTIYF	TGTGCTAGCAGCGGCGGATCTTCCTCTGGAAACACCATATATTTT
TRBV12-3/TRBV12-4	NA	NA	TRBJ1-1	CASSGSPPGNTEAFF	TGTGCCAGCAGCGGGTCCCCCCCGGGCAACACTGAAGCTTTCTTT
TRBV5-1	NA	NA	TRBJ1-1	CASSYGSRRTEAFF	TGCGCCAGCAGTTATGGCAGTCGCAGGACTGAAGCTTTCTTT
TRBV11-2	TRBD1	NA	TRBJ1-1	CASRGDRGWTEAFF	TGTGCCAGCAGGGGGGACAGGGGATGGACTGAAGCTTTCTTT
TRBV12-3/TRBV12-4	TRBD2	few	TRBJ2-5	CASSGGLAGGLRETQYF	TGTGCCAGCAGTGGGGGACTAGCGGGGGGTTTACGAGAGACCCAGTACTTC
TRBV11-3	TRBD2	NA	TRBJ2-1	CASSLDRGGSYNEQFF	TGTGCCAGCAGCTTAGACCGGGGGGGATCCTACAATGAGCAGTTCTTC
TRBV5-1	TRBD2	NA	TRBJ2-1	CASSTLLAGGLDEQFF	TGCGCCAGCAGCACCCTCCTGGCGGGGGGGCTGGATGAGCAGTTCTTC
TRBV20-1	NA	few	TRBJ1-4	CSARVGGTRGGKNEKLFF	TGCAGTGCTAGGGTCGGCGGGACAAGAGGTGGCAAAAATGAAAAACTGTTTTTT
TRBV6-1	NA	NA	TRBJ2-7	CASSLSGAVYYEQYF	TGTGCCAGCAGTCTCTCGGGGGCGGTCTACTACGAGCAGTACTTC
TRBV7-9	TRBD1	NA	TRBJ2-3	CASSPDRGSTDTQYF	TGTGCCAGCAGCCCGGACAGGGGGAGCACAGATACGCAGTATTTT
TRBV6-5	NA	few	TRBJ1-2	CASSYSKGNYGYTF	TGTGCCAGCAGTTACTCAAAGGGGAACTATGGCTACACCTTC
TRBV7-3	TRBD1	NA	TRBJ2-2	CASSPDRLFANTGELFF	TGTGCCAGCAGCCCGGACAGGCTGTTCGCGAACACCGGGGAGCTGTTTTTT
TRBV25-1	NA	few	TRBJ2-7	CASSDHRLSYEQYF	TGTGCCAGCAGTGATCACAGACTCTCCTACGAGCAGTACTTC
TRBV12-3/TRBV12-4	NA	NA	TRBJ1-6	CASSPQGRSYNSPLHF	TGTGCCAGCAGCCCCCAGGGTAGGTCCTATAATTCACCCCTCCACTTT
TRBV7-8	NA	few	TRBJ1-5	CASSLGQGPPEPQHF	TGTGCCAGCAGCTTAGGGCAGGGGCCGCCAGAGCCCCAGCATTTT